Listed below are T cell receptor beta chains from one sample, sequenced in a study of vaccination and CD4 T cells after COVID-19. Each CDR3 protein gets one entry after TCRdb re-called the PCR reads with MiXCR. The data show about 25,000 distinct CDR3 sequences, roughly 31% seen once. Antigen specificity for these receptors is unknown. This sample comprised CD4+ T cells from blood, cultured in vitro, obtained about 7 months after SARS-CoV-2 vaccination. Receptors were obtained from a human donor who had recovered from COVID-19. The CDR3 runs from the conserved cysteine through the conserved F or W. D genes are given only for firm matches. Expanded clones are given a class, and other clones once, few, many or no size at all.

cdr3_nt cdr3_aa d_call clone_size j_call v_call
TGCAGTGCTAGACCCGGGACTAGCGGGAGACACGAGCAGTACTTC CSARPGTSGRHEQYF TRBD2 few TRBJ2-7 TRBV20-1
TGTGCCAGCAGTATATCAGCGGGAGTGGGCACAGATACGCAGTATTTT CASSISAGVGTDTQYF TRBD2 few TRBJ2-3 TRBV28
TGTGCCAGCAGTTTAAACATCGACTATGGCTACACCTTC CASSLNIDYGYTF NA few TRBJ1-2 TRBV27
TGCAGTGCTAGTAGGGGGTACGAGCAGTACTTC CSASRGYEQYF NA few TRBJ2-7 TRBV20-1
TGCAGTGCTACCGTTCCCCCCGACAACCCCAATCAGCCCCAGCATTTT CSATVPPDNPNQPQHF NA NA TRBJ1-5 TRBV20-1
TGTGCCAGCAGCTTAACGAGGAGCTCCTATAATTCACCCCTCCACTTT CASSLTRSSYNSPLHF NA few TRBJ1-6 TRBV7-9
TGCAGTGCTAGACTAGCGGGTGTCCCAGATACGCAGTATTTT CSARLAGVPDTQYF TRBD2 NA TRBJ2-3 TRBV20-1
TGCAGTGCATCCGGGACTAGCGTCTCCAGGTTAGAGACCCAGTACTTC CSASGTSVSRLETQYF TRBD2 NA TRBJ2-5 TRBV20-1
TGCAGTGCGACCCCCTTGGGACTAGCGGGAGTTTCGTTCTTC CSATPLGLAGVSFF TRBD2 few TRBJ2-1 TRBV20-1
TGTGCCAGCAGTACAGGGGGCACTGAAGCTTTCTTT CASSTGGTEAFF TRBD1 NA TRBJ1-1 TRBV28
TGCAGTGCTTATCAAGCGGGAGAGCCCGCATCGTATACGCAGTATTTT CSAYQAGEPASYTQYF TRBD2 NA TRBJ2-3 TRBV20-1
TGTGCCAGCGCAATTAAGCCGGGACAGGCAGATTCACCCCTCCACTTT CASAIKPGQADSPLHF TRBD1 few TRBJ1-6 TRBV6-1
TGTGCCAGCAGCTTAGACTACCTCGTCAACATTCAGTACTTC CASSLDYLVNIQYF NA few TRBJ2-4 TRBV7-8
TGCAGTGCTAAGGGGGGGAGTCCCTACGAGCAGTACTTC CSAKGGSPYEQYF NA few TRBJ2-7 TRBV20-1
TGTGCCAGCAGGAGGACTAGCGGTAAATTGGAGACCCAGTACTTC CASRRTSGKLETQYF TRBD2 NA TRBJ2-5 TRBV2
TGTGCCAGCAGTGATCTGGGAGGGCATGACAATGAGCAGTTCTTC CASSDLGGHDNEQFF TRBD2 few TRBJ2-1 TRBV6-4
TGTGCCAGCAGTGAACAAGGGACAGGGTTCGAGCAGTACTTC CASSEQGTGFEQYF TRBD1 NA TRBJ2-7 TRBV6-1
TGTGCCAGTAGGACAGGGGGAAACATGAACACTGAAGCTTTCTTT CASRTGGNMNTEAFF TRBD1 NA TRBJ1-1 TRBV19